The clone carrying this T cell receptor (beta chain) was counted a few times. What it binds is not known. Trimming left V 3 bases short and J 15 bases short, with 15 bases between. The CDR3 covers 11 residues. Looked up from germline, CDR1 is SQVTM and CDR2 is ANQGSEA. Researchers attached unique molecular identifiers to individual cDNA molecules. TCRdb reprocessed the 5' RACE reads with MiXCR, giving one entry per CDR3 protein. This table has around 89,000 distinct CDR3 sequences, roughly 14% appearing once. These data belong to a study of early T cells in non-severe SARS-CoV-2 infection. The overall study: The authors sequenced bulk RNA from unsorted whole blood, leaving chains unpaired. Whole-study findings and limits: Clonotype matching in VDJdb favored anti-spike CD8 responses and did not capture private and CD4 specificities.

The chain links TRBV29-1 to TRBJ2-1; a possible D gene is TRBD1 (5 bases). The sequence came from an adult who was a healthcare worker with PCR-confirmed SARS-CoV-2 infection or an uninfected control (not recorded which). Sequencing was done on a sample of whole blood. The DNA of the CDR3 is TGCAGCGTTGAGAGGAACCAGGGCACGTTCTTC. Translation gives CSVERNQGTFF.